Following are 16 T cell receptor beta chains from one sample sequenced in a study of T cell changes during pregnancy in multiple sclerosis. Libraries were prepared by immunoSEQ multiplex PCR; TCRdb keeps only in-frame clonotypes and omits some of them. Seen here are approximately 90,000 clones, around 92% observed once, and the top ten hold approximately 2%. Sequences were derived from peripheral blood, sampled after pregnancy. Receptors were obtained from a female donor with multiple sclerosis, enrolled in a pregnancy study.

The sample holds one count of this clone. The chain joins TRBV6-5 to TRBJ1-4; 10 nucleotides align to TRBD1. V lost 2 bases, J lost 8 bases, and 5 bases stayed unmatched. The germline gives CDR1 MNHEY, CDR2 SVGAGI. This CDR3 is built from 15 residues. CDR3 loop: CASSYRTGGREKLFF. The CDR3 DNA reads as TGTGCCAGCAGTTACCGGACAGGGGGAAGAGAAAAACTGTTTTTT.

This clone was seen more than once but under ten times. The chain recombines TRBV7-3 with TRBJ1-1; D is ambiguous. Germline V gives CDR1 SGHTA, CDR2 FQGTGA. This CDR3 comprises 13 residues. V shed 2 bases and J shed 1 base, with 5 bases lying between them. In DNA form, the CDR3 reads TGTGCCAGCAGCTTAGAGGGGAACACTGAAGCTTTCTTT. Its protein product is CASSLEGNTEAFF.

The V and J genes are TRBV30 and TRBJ2-7; 7 nucleotides line up with TRBD2. This CDR3 has 17 amino acids. J gave up 1 base and V 3 bases, and 15 bases lay outside the gene matches. Germline CDR1 and CDR2: GTSNPN and SVGIG (reference sequence). CDR3 nucleotide sequence: TGTGCCTGGAGCCGAATTTCCCGGGACTACAAATCCTACGAGCAGTACTTC. Translated, it gives CAWSRISRDYKSYEQYF.

V is TRBV7-2 and J is TRBJ1-1, with TRBD1 matching over 9 bases. J gave up 10 bases and V 1 base, and 7 bases lay outside the gene matches. The CDR3 has 14 amino acids. CDR1 SGHTA and CDR2 FQGNSA come from the germline V gene. The CDR3 region has the DNA TGTGCCAGCAGCTTAGATGGGACAGGGTCGGTAGCTTTCTTT. This codes for CASSLDGTGSVAFF.

V is TRBV4-1 and J is TRBJ1-2; TRBD1 is a possible D gene (6 bases). The V end was cut by 4 bases, the J end by 5 bases, with 11 bases between. The CDR3 is made up of 13 amino acids. Germline V gene lookup returns CDR1 MGHRA and CDR2 YSYEKL. The CDR3 reads CASSPGTPYGYTF. In DNA form, the CDR3 reads TGCGCCAGCAGCCCCGGGACACCGTATGGCTACACCTTC.

V gene TRBV11-2 combines with J gene TRBJ2-7; a weak D match, TRBD2 (6 bases). This CDR3 spans 14 amino acids. V was trimmed by 2 bases and J by 6 bases, leaving 14 bases between them. In germline, CDR1 is SGHAT, CDR2 FQNNGV. The CDR3 DNA follows: TGTGCCAGCAGCTTATACGGGGAGGTGGTCGAGCAGTACTTC. This gives the protein CASSLYGEVVEQYF.

The chain uses TRBV7-9 and TRBJ1-4; D is undetermined. V lost 8 bases and J lost 8, with 15 bases in between. This CDR3 region has 13 residues. Looked up from germline, CDR1 is SEHNR and CDR2 is FQNEAQ (reference sequence). The CDR3 loop reads CASGEVVGEKLFF. The CDR3 nucleotides are TGTGCCAGCGGGGAGGTGGTAGGGGAAAAACTGTTTTTT. The entire variable domain, with the rest obtained from reference TRBV7-9 and TRBJ1-4, is as follows: DTGVSQNPRHKITKRGQNVTFRCDPISEHNRLYWYRQTLGQGPEFLTYFQNEAQLEKSRLLSDRFSAERPKGSFSTLEIQRTEQGDSAMYLCASGEVVGEKLFFGSGTQLSVL.

V gene TRBV10-1 combines with J gene TRBJ2-3, with 9 nucleotides matching TRBD2. Trimming at V came to 2 bases and at J to 5 bases, leaving 8 bases not matched to a gene. The CDR3 sequence is 16 residues long. In germline, CDR1 is WNHNN, CDR2 SYGVQD (reference sequence). The CDR3 region has the DNA TGCGCCAGCAGTGAGGCTTTAGCGGGAGATGGAGATACGCAGTATTTT. Translating it yields CASSEALAGDGDTQYF.

The chain recombines TRBV5-4 with TRBJ1-1; D is unresolved. Germline V gene data show CDR1 as SGHNT and CDR2 as YYREEE (reference sequence). Trimming cost V 4 bases and J 5 bases, with 12 bases left between them. The CDR3 loop spans 13 amino acids. The CDR3 loop reads CASSPRRDTEAFF. CDR3 DNA: TGTGCCAGCAGCCCCCGACGGGATACTGAAGCTTTCTTT.

The chain couples TRBV2 to TRBJ2-5; maybe TRBD1 (5 bases). Trimming pared 0 bases from V and 3 bases from J, leaving 8 bases between. Germline CDR1 is SNHLY and CDR2 is FYNNEI. The CDR3 is 14 residues long. The CDR3 is CASSEAPREETQYF. In nucleotides, the CDR3 is TGTGCCAGCAGTGAAGCACCCAGGGAAGAGACCCAGTACTTC.

The chain joins TRBV19 to TRBJ1-5, with 9 bases fitting TRBD1. CDR1 and CDR2 (germline): LNHDA, SQIVND (reference sequence). The CDR3 is 19 amino acids. After removal of 4 bases from V and 0 bases from J, the junction contained 13 bases not matched to a gene. The CDR3 nucleotides read TGTGCCAGTAGTAGTACGGGACAGGGAAGAGTATATAGCAATCAGCCCCAGCATTTT. This sequence encodes CASSSTGQGRVYSNQPQHF. Filled out from reference TRBV19 and TRBJ1-5, the complete variable domain reads DGGITQSPKYLFRKEGQNVTLSCEQNLNHDAMYWYRQDPGQGLRLIYYSQIVNDFQKGDIAEGYSVSREKKESFPLTVTSAQKNPTAFYLCASSSTGQGRVYSNQPQHFGDGTRLSIL.

This clone was seen a handful of times. The chain links TRBV27 to TRBJ2-7; D is possibly TRBD2 (5 bases). CDR1 is MNHEY, CDR2 SMNVEV, per germline (reference sequence). This CDR3 region has 13 residues. V lost 3 bases and J 5 bases, leaving 11 bases between the germline ends. CDR3 nucleotide sequence: TGTGCCAGCAGTTTTGTAGGGAGCCACGAGCAGTACTTC. Its translation is CASSFVGSHEQYF.

The chain uses TRBV19 and TRBJ2-1, with D perhaps TRBD2 (6 bases). Germline assignment: CDR1 LNHDA and CDR2 SQIVND (reference sequence). The ends were cut back, 8 bases at V and 0 bases at J, with 11 bases in the middle. The CDR3 contains 14 residues. The CDR3 protein is CASRSGTSYNEQFF. CDR3 nucleotides: TGTGCCAGTCGTAGCGGAACCTCCTACAATGAGCAGTTCTTC.

This clone has just a few counts. The J gene is TRBJ2-1, the V gene TRBV1; no DNA check was done on the table's D call, TRBD2. TRBV1 is a documented pseudogene. The CDR3 runs 20 residues. CDR3 residues: CTSSHKGSGNGAISYNEQFF. The CDR3 DNA sequence: TGCACCAGCAGCCACAAGGGCAGCGGCAATGGCGCAATTTCCTACAATGAGCAGTTCTTC.

DNA of the CDR3: TGTGCCAGCAGTGAAGCGCTTCTGACTAGCGGGAGCCAATGGGGCGGGGAGCTGTTTTTT. This translates into CASSEALLTSGSQWGGELFF. The V call is TRBV2, the J call TRBJ2-2, with 12 positions matching TRBD2. Per the germline V gene, CDR1 is SNHLY and CDR2 is FYNNEI. The CDR3 totals 20 residues. The J segment lost 7 bases and the V segment lost 0 bases, leaving 15 bases of the junction unmatched.

The chain employs TRBV4-1 and TRBJ1-1; D is ambiguous. Trimming took 3 bases from V and 5 from J, leaving 19 bases between them. CDR1 is MGHRA and CDR2 is YSYEKL in the germline V gene. The CDR3 extends over 16 amino acids. Here the CDR3 DNA reads TGCGCCAGCAGCCATGTTCCCGAGCCCGCTATGACTGAAGCTTTCTTT. It codes for CASSHVPEPAMTEAFF.